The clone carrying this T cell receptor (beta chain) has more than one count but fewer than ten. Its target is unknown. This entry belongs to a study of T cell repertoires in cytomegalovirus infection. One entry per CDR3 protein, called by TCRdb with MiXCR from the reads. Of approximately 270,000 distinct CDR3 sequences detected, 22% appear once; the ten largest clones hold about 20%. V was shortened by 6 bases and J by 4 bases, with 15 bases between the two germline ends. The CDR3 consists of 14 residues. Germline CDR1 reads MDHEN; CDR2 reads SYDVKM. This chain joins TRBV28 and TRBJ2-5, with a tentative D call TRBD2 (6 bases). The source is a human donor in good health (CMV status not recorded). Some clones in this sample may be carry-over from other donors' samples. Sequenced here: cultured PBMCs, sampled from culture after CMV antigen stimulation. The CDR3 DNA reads TGTGCCAGCAGCCCCGAGGTGGGGGGAGAGACCCAGTACTTC. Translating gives CASSPEVGGETQYF.